A selection of T cell receptor beta chains follows, all from one sample in a study of blood T cell repertoires in COVID-19. Profiled with immunoSEQ multiplex PCR; TCRdb holds only in-frame clones, not every one. Of 400,000 to 500,000 clones listed, 70% to 90% were seen once; the top ten hold over 1.3%. Sequenced: peripheral blood. The receptors derive from a woman in her 30s with active or convalescent COVID-19. Both conserved end residues are part of each CDR3. The order of the fields is clone size, D gene, J gene, CDR3 length, V gene, CDR3 protein, CDR3 DNA. The D gene is left open where the match is weak. Clone size appears in some rows only: once, few, many, or a class for an expanded clone.

once	TRBD2	TRBJ2-1	14	TRBV20-1	CSASPLAGPNEQFF	TGCAGTGCTAGTCCACTAGCGGGGCCCAATGAGCAGTTCTTC
.	TRBD1	TRBJ2-3	18	TRBV10-1	CASSLTRDRPLSTDTQYF	TGCGCCAGCAGTCTCACTCGGGACAGACCACTTAGCACAGATACGCAGTATTTT
.	TRBD1	TRBJ2-5	16	TRBV5-1	CASSLGGGANQETQYF	TGCGCCAGCAGCTTAGGGGGCGGAGCAAACCAAGAGACCCAGTACTTC
.	.	TRBJ2-3	15	TRBV6-2/TRBV6-3	CASSPLRDKSDTQYF	TGTGCCAGCAGTCCCCTGCGGGATAAGTCAGATACGCAGTATTTT
.	TRBD1	TRBJ1-3	14	TRBV7-8	CASSTTDQGDTIYF	TGTGCCAGCAGCACCACTGACCAGGGGGACACCATATATTTT
.	TRBD1	TRBJ2-7	14	TRBV7-9	CASSLGQGIYEQYF	TGTGCCAGCAGCTTAGGACAGGGGATCTACGAGCAGTACTTC
.	.	TRBJ1-2	12	TRBV12-3/TRBV12-4	CASSRGLYGYTF	TGTGCCAGCAGCCGGGGTTTGTATGGCTACACCTTC
.	.	TRBJ2-2	17	TRBV2	CASSGDREKGGTGELFF	TGTGCCAGCAGCGGGGACCGAGAAAAAGGGGGTACCGGGGAGCTGTTTTTT
.	.	TRBJ2-4	14	TRBV2	CASSEVAGVAIQYF	TGTGCCAGCAGTGAAGTGGCAGGGGTGGCCATTCAGTACTTC
.	.	TRBJ1-2	16	TRBV5-1	CASSAGGMTAAYGYTF	TGCGCCAGCAGCGCCGGGGGGATGACGGCTGCCTATGGCTACACCTTC
.	.	TRBJ2-6	14	TRBV6-5	CASNQGFGANVLTF	TGTGCCAGCAATCAGGGCTTCGGGGCCAACGTCCTGACTTTC
.	.	TRBJ1-4	13	TRBV10-2	CASRENSNEKLFF	TGCGCCAGCAGGGAAAACAGTAATGAAAAACTGTTTTTT
few	.	TRBJ1-2	15	TRBV19	CASSNGIQGSTGYTF	TGTGCCAGTAGTAACGGAATACAGGGTTCTACGGGCTACACCTTC
.	TRBD2	TRBJ2-1	16	TRBV7-9	CASSLVIREGNNEQFF	TGTGCCAGCAGCTTAGTCATCCGGGAGGGAAACAATGAGCAGTTCTTC
.	.	TRBJ1-5	15	TRBV19	CASKTTPRSNQPQHF	TGTGCCAGTAAGACCACCCCTAGAAGCAATCAGCCCCAGCATTTT
few	.	TRBJ2-2	16	TRBV18	CASSLNTGSNTGELFF	TGTGCCAGCTCACTTAACACAGGGTCGAACACCGGGGAGCTGTTTTTT
few	TRBD1	TRBJ1-2	15	TRBV19	CASSIGRTGNYGYTF	TGTGCCAGTAGTATAGGCAGGACAGGGAACTATGGCTACACCTTC
.	TRBD2	TRBJ2-5	11	TRBV2	CASGGEETQYF	TGTGCCAGCGGGGGGGAAGAGACCCAGTACTTC
once	TRBD2	TRBJ2-1	16	TRBV11-2	CASKDWKRGRANEQFF	TGTGCCAGCAAAGACTGGAAGCGGGGAAGGGCCAATGAGCAGTTCTTC
.	.	TRBJ1-2	17	TRBV4-2	CASSQAAGYNTNYGYTF	TGTGCCAGCAGCCAAGCGGCGGGGTACAATACTAACTATGGCTACACCTTC
.	TRBD1	TRBJ2-2	14	TRBV19	CASSRTGDTGELFF	TGTGCCAGTAGTCGGACAGGGGACACCGGGGAGCTGTTTTTT
.	.	TRBJ1-2	13	TRBV5-4	CASSLPGNYGYTF	TGTGCCAGCAGCTTGCCGGGTAACTATGGCTACACCTTC
.	TRBD1	TRBJ1-4	14	TRBV27	CASSSTGAYGKLFF	TGTGCCAGCAGTTCAACAGGGGCTTATGGAAAACTGTTTTTT
.	.	TRBJ1-1	16	TRBV7-9	CASSACRRIYTDVAFF	TGTGCCAGCAGCGCCTGTAGGAGGATTTACACTGATGTAGCTTTCTTT
.	.	TRBJ1-2	16	TRBV4-1	CASSQDPLSTNYGYTF	TGCGCCAGCAGCCAAGATCCCCTTAGCACGAACTATGGCTACACCTTC
.	TRBD2	TRBJ2-7	15	TRBV18	CASSPTTSGSYEQYF	TGTGCCAGCTCACCAACGACTAGCGGGAGTTACGAGCAGTACTTC
.	TRBD1	TRBJ2-2	15	TRBV27	CASSPGTGDTGELFF	TGTGCCAGCAGTCCCGGGACAGGTGATACCGGGGAGCTGTTTTTT
.	.	TRBJ2-1	13	TRBV29-1	CSVVLPIYNEQFF	TGCAGCGTTGTCTTGCCTATCTACAATGAGCAGTTCTTC
.	.	TRBJ2-3	15	TRBV6-5	CASSSFGGGALSQYF	TGTGCCAGCAGTTCATTTGGGGGCGGCGCCCTCTCGCAGTATTTT
few	TRBD1	TRBJ1-6	17	TRBV3-1/TRBV3-2	CASSHHSKTGLGSPLHF	TGTGCCAGCAGCCACCATTCTAAGACAGGGCTGGGTTCACCCCTCCACTTT
.	.	TRBJ2-5	12	TRBV12-3/TRBV12-4	CASRGLGETQYF	TGTGCCAGCAGGGGACTCGGGGAGACCCAGTACTTC
.	.	TRBJ1-1	17	TRBV7-9	CASSLEVAGAWNTEAFF	TGTGCCAGCAGCTTAGAGGTGGCGGGGGCTTGGAACACTGAAGCTTTCTTT
.	.	TRBJ2-5	14	TRBV7-6	CASSYGTHQETQYF	TGTGCCAGCAGCTACGGGACTCACCAAGAGACCCAGTACTTC
.	TRBD2	TRBJ2-1	17	TRBV19	CASSPVGTSGEDNEQFF	TGTGCCAGTAGCCCTGTAGGGACTAGCGGGGAAGACAATGAGCAGTTCTTC
.	.	TRBJ2-1	14	TRBV5-6	CASSLTRLNNEQFF	TGTGCCAGCAGCTTGACCAGGCTGAACAATGAGCAGTTCTTC
.	.	TRBJ1-6	14	TRBV3-1/TRBV3-2	CASSQEQVNSPLHF	TGTGCCAGCAGCCAGGAACAGGTGAATTCACCCCTCCACTTT
.	.	TRBJ2-1	14	TRBV11-3	CASSTRTGSEEQFF	TGTGCCAGCAGCACCAGAACAGGGAGTGAGGAGCAGTTCTTC
.	TRBD1	TRBJ2-2	16	TRBV2	CASSDLDRGDGGELFF	TGTGCCAGCAGTGATTTGGACAGGGGGGATGGCGGGGAGCTGTTTTTT
.	.	TRBJ2-3	13	TRBV12-3/TRBV12-4	CASSAGRTDTQYF	TGTGCCAGCAGTGCAGGTCGCACAGATACGCAGTATTTT
.	.	TRBJ1-5	15	TRBV6-5	CASSPSTLSMSTQHF	TGTGCCAGCAGTCCGTCGACACTCTCTATGTCGACCCAGCATTTT
.	.	TRBJ1-6	16	TRBV6-4	CASSDSSSLDNSPLHF	TGTGCCAGCAGTGACTCGAGCTCTCTTGATAATTCACCCCTCCACTTT